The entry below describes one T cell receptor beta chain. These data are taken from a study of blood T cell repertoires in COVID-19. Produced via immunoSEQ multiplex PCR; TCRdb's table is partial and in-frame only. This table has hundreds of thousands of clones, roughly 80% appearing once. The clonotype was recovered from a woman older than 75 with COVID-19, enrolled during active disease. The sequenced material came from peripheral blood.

CDR3 residues: CASSLSSYNEQFF. The CDR3, as DNA: TGTGCCAGCAGTTTGAGCTCCTACAATGAGCAGTTCTTC. The chain recombines TRBV27 with TRBJ2-1; D gene unclear. V was shortened by 3 bases and J by 0 bases, with 3 bases between the two germline ends. The CDR3 is 13 amino acids. Germline CDR1 is MNHEY and CDR2 is SMNVEV (reference sequence).